This T cell receptor beta chain comes out of a study of blood T cells in healthy people across ages. Study-wide points: CMV infection status of these donors was not known.

The CDR3 contains 14 residues. Germline loops: CDR1 SGHRS, CDR2 YFSETQ. Trimming stripped 4 bases from V and 5 bases from J, with 15 bases between. A note on this clonotype: Its cognate antigen is unknown.

Primed by a sample-barcoded 5' primer and a J-beta primer mix, a second PCR proceeded for about 7 to 11 cycles. TCRdb reprocessed the 5' RACE reads with MiXCR, giving one entry per CDR3 protein. The sample includes about 640,000 distinct CDR3 sequences, roughly 41% of them seen just once. The rearrangement uses TRBV5-1 and TRBJ2-5; D may be TRBD2 (6 bases). The clonotype originates from a man older than 75 in good health. Sample: blood. The CDR3 DNA is TGCGCCAGCAGCCCCCAGCGAGGGAGGGAGACCCAGTACTTC. Translation gives CASSPQRGRETQYF.